This T cell receptor beta chain emerged from a study of CD8 T cells in Susac syndrome. Reverse transcription of 0.5 to 1 ug RNA was performed with random hexamers. TCR beta CDR3 was amplified by immunoSEQ covering 54 Vbeta and 13 Jbeta. TCRdb reprocessed the immunoSEQ multiplex PCR reads with MiXCR, giving one entry per CDR3 protein. Of some 300,000 distinct CDR3 sequences listed, approximately 84% are singletons. The V and J ends lost 5 bases and 9 bases respectively, with 19 bases between them. The germline V gene has CDR1 GTSNPN and CDR2 SVGIG (reference sequence). This CDR3 is 13 amino acids long. TEMRA cells were FACS-enriched, and CD8+ and CD4+ T cells were isolated negatively.

The sequencing sample was made of CD8+ T cells from PBMCs. The receptor was derived from a human donor with multiple sclerosis. This sequence joins TRBV30 and TRBJ2-5; no clear D gene. CDR3 nucleotide sequence: TGTGCCTGGTTAGGAAGGGTACCTGGGGCCCAGTACTTC. Translated, it gives CAWLGRVPGAQYF.